The 29 T cell receptor beta chains presented below share a single source sample, sequenced in a study of blood T cell repertoires in COVID-19. Sequencing used immunoSEQ multiplex PCR; TCRdb keeps in-frame clones, though not all of them. The data hold fewer than 300,000 clones, with under 90% observed a single time. The sequencing input was peripheral blood. Receptors originate from a woman aged 60-70 years with active or convalescent COVID-19.

This sequence joins TRBV9 and TRBJ2-2; 11 nucleotides match TRBD2. The V gene's germline CDR1 is SGDLS and CDR2 YYNGEE. Unmatched junction bases numbered 8, after V lost 4 bases and J lost 6 bases. The CDR3 is made up of 16 amino acids. The CDR3 DNA follows: TGTGCCAGCAGCACAACTAGCGGGGGCGGCGCCGGGGAGCTGTTTTTT. This sequence encodes CASSTTSGGGAGELFF.

The V gene is TRBV30, the J gene TRBJ1-3; possible D gene TRBD1, 5 bases. Trimming removed 6 bases from V and 0 bases from J, with 12 bases in between. Germline V CDR1 and CDR2: GTSNPN, SVGIG (reference sequence). The CDR3 has 14 residues. The CDR3 bases are TGTGCCTGTAATATAGACAGCTCTGGAAACACCATATATTTT. This sequence encodes CACNIDSSGNTIYF. The whole variable domain, remainder taken from reference TRBV30 and TRBJ1-3, is SQTIHQWPATLVQPVGSPLSLECTVEGTSNPNLYWYRQAAGRGLQLLFYSVGIGQISSEVPQNLSASRPQDRQFILSSKKLLLSDSGFYLCACNIDSSGNTIYFGEGSWLTVV.

The rearrangement links TRBV7-3 to TRBJ2-1; D may be TRBD2 (5 bases). Germline V gene sequence: CDR1 SGHTA, CDR2 FQGTGA. This CDR3 contains 11 residues. Trimming stripped 5 bases from V and 10 bases from J, with 9 bases between. The CDR3 protein is CASSNGGEQFF. CDR3 DNA sequence: TGTGCCAGCAGCAATGGCGGGGAGCAGTTCTTC.

The chain uses TRBV4-1 and TRBJ1-1, with 11 bases fitting TRBD1. Germline trimming cut 2 bases from V and 11 bases from J; bases unmatched to any gene: 7. The CDR3 is 14 amino acids. Germline-derived CDR1 and CDR2 are MGHRA and YSYEKL. The CDR3 DNA sequence: TGCGCCAGCAGCCAACCAGGACAGGGGGCGTCGGCTTTCTTT. It codes for CASSQPGQGASAFF.

This clone was seen only once. This sequence joins TRBV28 and TRBJ1-3; 8 bases are a match to TRBD1. J gave up 5 bases and V 3 bases, and 3 bases lay outside the gene matches. The CDR3 has 14 residues. The germline V gene has CDR1 MDHEN and CDR2 SYDVKM. The chain's CDR3 is CASSFSGGRNTIYF. In DNA, the CDR3 is TGTGCCAGCAGTTTTTCAGGGGGCAGAAACACCATATATTTT.

The chain has TRBV6-6 and TRBJ2-7; 11 nucleotides line up with TRBD1. The ends lost 8 bases at V and 4 bases at J; junction bases unmatched: 4. In germline, CDR1 is MNHNY, CDR2 SVGAGI (reference sequence). There are 13 residues in the CDR3. CDR3 amino acids: CASRTGGGYEQYF. Here the CDR3 DNA reads TGTGCCAGCCGGACAGGGGGCGGGTACGAGCAGTACTTC.

J is TRBJ1-1 and V is TRBV7-2, with a weak D call TRBD1 (6 bases). Trimming pared 3 bases from V and 3 bases from J, leaving 11 bases between. The CDR3 spans 14 residues. The germline gives CDR1 SGHTA, CDR2 FQGNSA. CDR3 sequence: CASSFTGQYTEAFF. For the CDR3, the DNA is TGTGCCAGCAGCTTTACCGGACAGTACACTGAAGCTTTCTTT.

This chain connects TRBV7-2 to TRBJ1-6; D is perhaps TRBD1 (6 bases). The CDR3 contains 16 residues. The germline V and J ends were trimmed by 2 bases and 6 bases, with 14 bases remaining between them. From germline, CDR1 is SGHTA and CDR2 FQGNSA. The CDR3 loop reads CASSLRNIQGNSPLHF. For the CDR3, the DNA is TGTGCCAGCAGCTTACGAAACATACAGGGTAATTCACCCCTCCACTTT. The whole variable domain, remainder taken from reference TRBV7-2 and TRBJ1-6, is GAGVSQSPSNKVTEKGKDVELRCDPISGHTALYWYRQSLGQGLEFLIYFQGNSAPDKSGLPSDRFSAERTGGSVSTLTIQRTQQEDSAVYLCASSLRNIQGNSPLHFGNGTRLTVT.

J is TRBJ2-7 and V is TRBV2; 8 positions agree with TRBD2. V dropped 6 bases and J dropped 1; count of bases not matched to a gene: 5. Per the germline V gene, CDR1 is SNHLY and CDR2 is FYNNEI. CDR3 size: 14 residues. The CDR3 bases are TGTGCCAGCAGCTTGGGACTAGTTTCCTACGAGCAGTACTTC. It codes for CASSLGLVSYEQYF.

The chain joins TRBV19 to TRBJ2-5, with 11 bases fitting TRBD2. Unmatched junction bases numbered 4, after V lost 3 bases and J lost 4 bases. Looked up from germline, CDR1 is LNHDA and CDR2 is SQIVND (reference sequence). The CDR3 has 15 residues. The CDR3 DNA sequence: TGTGCCAGTAGTATGACTAGCGGGGTGGCAGAGACCCAGTACTTC. It codes for CASSMTSGVAETQYF.

Comment on this clone: The same CDR3 arises from other DNA sequences in this sample as well. V is TRBV18 and J is TRBJ1-2, with unresolved D. CDR3 length equals 14 residues. V dropped 0 bases and J dropped 4 bases, with 9 bases sitting between them. Germline V gives CDR1 KGHSH, CDR2 LQKENI. DNA of the CDR3: TGTGCCAGCTCACCACCGGGAGGGAGCTATGGCTACACCTTC. Protein sequence: CASSPPGGSYGYTF.

V usage is TRBV30 and J usage is TRBJ1-4; D gene unclear. Per the germline V gene, CDR1 is GTSNPN and CDR2 is SVGIG (reference sequence). CDR3 length: 20 amino acids. Trimming took 1 base from V and 3 from J, leaving 27 bases between them. The CDR3 reads CAWSGPSGLPDGGANEKLFF. In DNA form, the CDR3 reads TGTGCCTGGAGTGGCCCCTCGGGATTGCCGGACGGAGGTGCTAATGAAAAACTGTTTTTT.

This rearrangement joins TRBV7-8 to TRBJ2-2; D possibly corresponds to TRBD1 (6 bases). CDR1 and CDR2 (germline): SGHVS, FQNEAQ. The CDR3 is 16 residues long. V was cut by 2 bases and J by 0 bases, with 10 bases left in between. The CDR3 reads CASSLLRDTNTGELFF. The CDR3 DNA follows: TGTGCCAGCAGCTTACTCCGGGACACGAACACCGGGGAGCTGTTTTTT.

The gene calls are TRBV13 and TRBJ2-2; D is uncertain. Germline V CDR1 and CDR2: PRHDT, FYEKMQ (reference sequence). V shed 0 bases and J shed 6 bases, with 8 bases lying between them. The CDR3 sequence is 14 residues long. In DNA, the CDR3 is TGTGCCAGCAGCTTAGGATCGAGGCCCGGGGAGCTGTTTTTT. Protein: CASSLGSRPGELFF.

This clone appeared many times. The V gene is TRBV7-9, the J gene TRBJ2-2, with D hard to call. This CDR3 comprises 17 residues. The V end was cut by 4 bases, the J end by 4 bases, with 19 bases between. CDR1 SEHNR and CDR2 FQNEAQ come from the germline V gene (reference sequence). The CDR3 DNA sequence: TGTGCCAGCAGCTACCCGGGTGTCCGGTCGACCACCGGGGAGCTGTTTTTT. This sequence encodes CASSYPGVRSTTGELFF.

V usage is TRBV15 and J usage is TRBJ2-7; TRBD2 matches at 10 bases. CDR3 size: 15 residues. CDR1 and CDR2 from the germline V gene are LNHNV and YYDKDF (reference sequence). Unmatched junction bases numbered 6, after V lost 1 base and J lost 6 bases. CDR3 nucleotides: TGTGCCACCAGCAGAGTGAGCGGGGGGGCCCTCGAGCAGTACTTC. Translated, it gives CATSRVSGGALEQYF.

The V and J genes are TRBV5-1 and TRBJ2-6; 8 bases match TRBD2. The ends lost 4 bases at V and 0 bases at J; junction bases unmatched: 9. The CDR3 contains 18 residues. Germline assignment: CDR1 SGHRS and CDR2 YFSETQ. CDR3 sequence: CASSPGGTIFSGANVLTF. Here the CDR3 DNA reads TGCGCCAGCAGCCCGGGGGGGACGATCTTCTCTGGGGCCAACGTCCTGACTTTC.

The chain combines TRBV7-9 with TRBJ1-3; D is uncertain. There are 16 residues in the CDR3. V was trimmed by 5 bases and J by 0 bases, leaving 14 bases between them. CDR1 SEHNR and CDR2 FQNEAQ come from the germline V gene (reference sequence). This CDR3 reads CASSLGVGVSGNTIYF. The CDR3 region has the DNA TGTGCCAGCAGCCTGGGAGTCGGGGTCTCTGGAAACACCATATATTTT.

The rearrangement links TRBV12-3 or TRBV12-4 to TRBJ1-3; no definite D call. This CDR3 comprises 13 residues. V was shortened by 6 bases and J by 9 bases, with 15 bases between the two germline ends. CDR3 sequence reads: CASRSTSSGTIYF. DNA for the CDR3: TGTGCCAGCAGGTCCACTTCGAGTGGCACCATATATTTT.

The chain joins TRBV5-1 to TRBJ2-5; D gene ambiguous. Looked up from germline, CDR1 is SGHRS and CDR2 is YFSETQ. This CDR3 comprises 14 residues. The V end lost 0 bases, the J end lost 6 bases, and 12 bases lay between the germline ends. The CDR3 DNA is TGCGCCAGCAGCTTGGGCACTTCGATGCAGACCCAGTACTTC. Its translation is CASSLGTSMQTQYF.

J is TRBJ1-5 and V is TRBV5-3; TRBD1 is a possible D gene (6 bases). TRBV5-3 is annotated as an ORF whose role is uncertain. Trimming stripped 6 bases from V and 10 bases from J, with 20 bases between. The length of the CDR3 is 14 residues. In nucleotides, the CDR3 is TGTGCCAGAATATGGTACCAGGGGCTTTCCCCCCAGCATTTT. This encodes CARIWYQGLSPQHF.

DNA of the CDR3: TGTGCCAGTAGACCTAGGACAGGGGCTGAAGCTTTCTTT. Its translation: CASRPRTGAEAFF. The chain has TRBV19 and TRBJ1-1; 9 bases match TRBD1. CDR1 is LNHDA and CDR2 is SQIVND in the germline V gene (reference sequence). The CDR3 runs to 13 residues. Trimming removed 6 bases from V and 6 bases from J; junction bases left unmatched: 5.

The chain combines TRBV25-1 with TRBJ2-2; 7 bases line up with TRBD2. Germline CDR1 and CDR2: MGHDK and SYGVNS. J was trimmed by 1 base and V by 6 bases; bases with no gene match: 2. The CDR3 contains 14 residues. This CDR3 reads CASSGGLNTGELFF. The CDR3 coding sequence is TGTGCCAGCAGCGGGGGGTTGAACACCGGGGAGCTGTTTTTT.

This rearrangement joins TRBV10-3 to TRBJ1-1; no clear D gene. This CDR3 comprises 11 residues. Germline V lookup: CDR1 ENHRY, CDR2 SYGVKD. Trimming removed 2 bases at V and 7 bases at J, with 5 bases between. The CDR3 loop is CAISERFEAFF. The CDR3 DNA is TGTGCCATCAGTGAGCGGTTTGAAGCTTTCTTT.

The V and J genes are TRBV24-1 and TRBJ2-5; 8 bases are a match to TRBD1. The CDR3 totals 15 residues. Per the germline V gene, CDR1 is KGHDR and CDR2 is SFDVKD. The J segment lost 5 bases and the V segment lost 2 bases, leaving 6 bases of the junction unmatched. Written as DNA, the CDR3 is TGTGCCACCAGTGATTCCCGACAGGGGTCGGAGACCCAGTACTTC. Protein: CATSDSRQGSETQYF.

The V and J genes are TRBV28 and TRBJ2-4; TRBD1 matches at 10 bases. Germline V gives CDR1 MDHEN, CDR2 SYDVKM. The CDR3 has 16 amino acids. V shed 5 bases and J 8 bases; nucleotides not matched to a gene: 12. The CDR3 nucleotides read TGTGCCAGCAGTACCTCCCGGGACAGGGGCCGGGACATTCAGTACTTC. Protein product: CASSTSRDRGRDIQYF.

The CDR3 here is CASSPATQGHLNTGELFF. CDR3 coding DNA: TGTGCCAGCAGCCCGGCGACTCAGGGACATCTGAACACCGGGGAGCTGTTTTTT. The genes are TRBV3-1 (or the pseudogene TRBV3-2) and TRBJ2-2; tentatively, D is TRBD1 (6 bases). The CDR3 extends over 18 amino acids. The germline CDR1 and CDR2 sequences are LGHDT and YNNKEL (reference sequence). V was trimmed by 4 bases and J by 1 base, leaving 19 bases between them.

This clone was seen once. V and J are TRBV5-1 and TRBJ2-7; D ambiguous. V shed 0 bases and J shed 6 bases, with 13 bases lying between them. Germline CDR1 reads SGHRS; CDR2 reads YFSETQ. The CDR3 runs to 14 residues. The CDR3, as DNA: TGCGCCAGCAGCTTGGCCTCGAGCCCTCTCGAGCAGTACTTC. It is translated as CASSLASSPLEQYF.

J is TRBJ2-3 and V is TRBV7-9, with 8 bases identical to TRBD1. This CDR3 has 15 amino acids. The V gene's germline CDR1 is SEHNR and CDR2 FQNEAQ (reference sequence). V lost 3 bases to trimming and J lost 1 base; unmatched junction nucleotides: 3. The CDR3 bases are TGTGCCAGCAGCTTCCCACAGGGGGGCACAGATACGCAGTATTTT. Its protein product is CASSFPQGGTDTQYF.